Below are 16 T cell receptor beta chains sequenced from a single sample in a study of blood T cell repertoires in COVID-19. Repertoires were generated with immunoSEQ multiplex PCR, while TCRdb's copy carries only in-frame clones and drops some. Of 100,000 to 120,000 clones detected, over 75% appear once; the ten largest clones hold roughly 4.2%. Sequenced sample: peripheral blood. These receptors all stem from a man aged 50 to 59 with acute or convalescent COVID-19.

The genes are TRBV12-3 or TRBV12-4 and TRBJ1-2; D uncertain. Between the trimmed V and J ends, which lost 3 bases and 8 bases, there was a span of 10 bases. The CDR3 runs 12 residues. CDR3 coding DNA: TGTGCCAGCAGTTTTCGGGGAAACGGCTACACCTTC. Its translation is CASSFRGNGYTF.

The chain links TRBV7-9 to TRBJ2-6; TRBD1 matches at 9 bases. The germline CDR1 and CDR2 sequences are SEHNR and FQNEAQ (reference sequence). The CDR3 contains 19 residues. V lost 5 bases, J lost 0 bases, and 11 bases stayed unmatched. CDR3: CASSQSPGQGHSGANVLTF. In nucleotides, the CDR3 is TGTGCCAGCAGCCAATCCCCGGGACAGGGTCACTCTGGGGCCAACGTCCTGACTTTC.

V gene TRBV5-1 combines with J gene TRBJ1-2, with D hard to call. Trimming cost V 0 bases and J 3 bases, with 9 bases left between them. CDR1 is SGHRS and CDR2 is YFSETQ in the germline V gene. This CDR3 region has 14 residues. CDR3 loop: CASSLEAGYYGYTF. CDR3 coding DNA: TGCGCCAGCAGCTTGGAGGCAGGTTACTATGGCTACACCTTC.

The rearrangement links TRBV19 to TRBJ2-3, with D perhaps TRBD1 (5 bases). The CDR3 consists of 15 residues. V was cut by 1 base and J by 4 bases, with 12 bases left in between. Germline V lookup: CDR1 LNHDA, CDR2 SQIVND (reference sequence). The DNA for the CDR3 is TGTGCCAGTAGTATAGTTGGCAGGGCCCCAGATACGCAGTATTTT. Translated: CASSIVGRAPDTQYF.

The table lists this clone with a few counts. V and J are TRBV5-1 and TRBJ2-1; 8 bases map to TRBD2. The ends lost 2 bases at V and 3 bases at J; junction bases unmatched: 1. The length of the CDR3 is 14 residues. CDR1 and CDR2 from the germline V gene are SGHRS and YFSETQ. The CDR3 sequence is CASSLGTSYNEQFF. CDR3 bases: TGCGCCAGCAGCTTAGGGACTAGCTACAATGAGCAGTTCTTC. The variable domain in full, with the rest retrieved from reference TRBV5-1 and TRBJ2-1, is KAGVTQTPRYLIKTRGQQVTLSCSPISGHRSVSWYQQTPGQGLQFLFEYFSETQRNKGNFPGRFSGRQFSNSRSEMNVSTLELGDSALYLCASSLGTSYNEQFFGPGTRLTVL.

The chain couples TRBV27 to TRBJ2-5; D perhaps matches TRBD1 (7 bases). Germline loops: CDR1 MNHEY, CDR2 SMNVEV (reference sequence). V lost 6 bases to trimming and J lost 5 bases, with 22 bases between them. This CDR3 has 16 residues. This CDR3 is CASSPWGDRAWETQYF. DNA of the CDR3: TGTGCCAGCAGCCCATGGGGGGACAGAGCCTGGGAGACCCAGTACTTC.

The chain links TRBV28 to TRBJ1-4, with a possible D match to TRBD1 (5 bases). The CDR3 length is 12 residues. Germline CDR1 and CDR2: MDHEN and SYDVKM. Deletions cut 2 bases from V and 8 bases from J, with 6 bases between. DNA of the CDR3: TGTGCCAGCAGTTTAGGGGGGGAAAAACTGTTTTTT. Amino acids: CASSLGGEKLFF.

The chain uses TRBV27 and TRBJ1-2; 9 bases are a match to TRBD1. V gave up 3 bases and J gave up 6 bases; unmatched junction bases: 14. The CDR3 loop spans 17 amino acids. The germline CDR1 and CDR2 sequences are MNHEY and SMNVEV (reference sequence). The CDR3 here is CASSLLRERTGVDGYTF. CDR3 nucleotides: TGTGCCAGCAGTTTGTTAAGGGAGAGGACAGGGGTAGATGGCTACACCTTC.

The V gene is TRBV2, the J gene TRBJ1-5, with D possibly matching TRBD1 (5 bases). The CDR3 is 15 residues long. Germline assignment: CDR1 SNHLY and CDR2 FYNNEI. With 6 bases removed from V and 0 bases from J, the gap between germline ends came to 12 bases. The chain's CDR3 is CASRPTGNSNQPQHF. The CDR3 DNA sequence: TGTGCCAGCAGACCAACAGGTAATAGCAATCAGCCCCAGCATTTT.

The V call is TRBV28, the J call TRBJ1-4; D gene unclear. V dropped 4 bases and J dropped 0 bases, with 6 bases sitting between them. Germline CDR1 is MDHEN and CDR2 is SYDVKM. This CDR3 has 14 amino acids. CDR3 DNA sequence: TGTGCCAGCAGTTCTGCAGCAACTAATGAAAAACTGTTTTTT. This translates into CASSSAATNEKLFF.

CDR3 bases: TGTGCCAGCAGTCAGTCCGGGACAGGGAGCGGAAAACTGTTTTTT. Translation: CASSQSGTGSGKLFF. The chain is built from TRBV2 and TRBJ1-4; 9 positions match TRBD1. Germline CDR1 SNHLY, CDR2 FYNNEI. This CDR3 contains 15 residues. V gave up 5 bases and J gave up 10 bases; unmatched junction bases: 11.

This chain links TRBV11-3 with TRBJ1-4, with 9 bases identical to TRBD1. With 1 base clipped from V and 8 bases from J, the junction kept 8 bases outside the gene matches. The CDR3 is made up of 16 amino acids. Germline V CDR1 and CDR2: SGHNT, YENEEA. The CDR3 loop reads CASSLVWDRVFEKLFF. The CDR3 nucleotides read TGTGCCAGCAGCTTAGTTTGGGACAGGGTCTTCGAAAAACTGTTTTTT.

V usage is TRBV30 and J usage is TRBJ1-5, with 11 bases aligning to TRBD1. V shed 3 bases and J 1 base; nucleotides not matched to a gene: 5. Germline assignment: CDR1 GTSNPN and CDR2 SVGIG (reference sequence). The CDR3 totals 16 residues. The CDR3 protein is CAWSLGTGGSNQPQHF. CDR3 DNA: TGTGCCTGGAGCCTAGGGACAGGGGGAAGCAATCAGCCCCAGCATTTT.

J is TRBJ1-4 and V is TRBV6-5; TRBD1 matches at 7 bases. CDR1 MNHEY and CDR2 SVGAGI come from the germline V gene. The V gene end was trimmed by 4 bases and the J gene end by 8 bases; junction bases not matched to a gene: 7. The CDR3 consists of 14 residues. CDR3 sequence reads: CASSSKRGREKLFF. CDR3 DNA: TGTGCCAGCAGTTCGAAGAGGGGGCGGGAAAAACTGTTTTTT.

This rearrangement joins TRBV27 to TRBJ2-1; 9 nucleotides match TRBD1. J gave up 10 bases and V 2 bases, and 12 bases lay outside the gene matches. The germline V gene encodes CDR1 MNHEY and CDR2 SMNVEV (reference sequence). This CDR3 comprises 16 residues. DNA for the CDR3: TGTGCCAGCAGTTTAGGAGGGACAGGGACTTTTGTCGAGCAGTTCTTC. Amino acids: CASSLGGTGTFVEQFF.

The chain is built from TRBV5-1 and TRBJ2-2, with D perhaps TRBD1 (6 bases). The V end was cut by 1 base, the J end by 0 bases, with 16 bases between. Germline V CDR1 and CDR2: SGHRS, YFSETQ. The CDR3 is 18 residues long. The CDR3 spells CASSLSGQRKTNTGELFF. Here the CDR3 DNA reads TGCGCCAGCAGCTTGAGCGGACAGAGAAAAACGAACACCGGGGAGCTGTTTTTT.